A single sample is the source of the 12 T cell receptor beta chains below, sequenced in a study. TCRdb fed the RT-PCR reads into MiXCR, producing one record per CDR3 protein. The sample records almost 700,000 distinct CDR3 sequences, around 14% being singletons. Sequenced sample: memory CD4+ T cells from blood. Every receptor here comes from a female donor in good health, serving as a healthy control.

The table lists this clonotype with many counts. The chain joins TRBV10-3 to TRBJ2-3, with 7 bases lining up with TRBD2. The CDR3 runs to 16 residues. CDR1 and CDR2 (germline): ENHRY, SYGVKD. After removal of 6 bases from V and 1 base from J, the junction contained 10 bases not matched to a gene. CDR3 amino acids: CAIRGPASGRTDTQYF. Here the CDR3 DNA reads TGTGCCATCAGAGGGCCCGCTAGCGGCCGCACAGATACGCAGTATTTT.

The chain recombines TRBV18 with TRBJ1-6; no clear D gene. The germline V gene encodes CDR1 KGHSH and CDR2 LQKENI. The CDR3 spans 14 residues. Between the trimmed V and J ends, which lost 3 bases and 5 bases, there was a span of 8 bases. The CDR3 spells CASSPAYNNSPLHF. The CDR3 DNA is TGTGCCAGCTCACCGGCGTATAATAATTCACCCCTCCACTTT.

This clonotype was counted many times. This chain connects TRBV12-3 or TRBV12-4 to TRBJ1-2; tentatively, D is TRBD1 (5 bases). The CDR3 contains 12 residues. Trimming removed 8 bases from V and 4 bases from J, with 11 bases in between. The CDR3: CASLGVSYGYTF. DNA of the CDR3: TGTGCCAGCTTGGGGGTCTCCTATGGCTACACCTTC.

This clonotype was seen repeatedly, ten times or more. This chain uses TRBV4-3 with TRBJ2-3, with TRBD2 matching 9 bases. Germline CDR1 reads LGHNA; CDR2 reads YSLEER. J lost 2 bases, V lost 3 bases, and 9 bases had no gene match. CDR3 size: 17 residues. The CDR3: CASSQSPLGLATDTQYF. CDR3 in DNA: TGCGCCAGCAGCCAGTCCCCTCTGGGACTAGCCACAGATACGCAGTATTTT.

The sample holds a few counts of this clonotype. The chain uses TRBV12-3 or TRBV12-4 and TRBJ2-2; D uncertain. V lost 8 bases to trimming and J lost 6 bases, with 10 bases between them. The CDR3 consists of 12 residues. The CDR3 region is CASFFPPGELFF. In DNA form, the CDR3 reads TGTGCCAGCTTTTTCCCACCCGGGGAGCTGTTTTTT.

This clonotype was recorded a few times. This chain uses TRBV20-1 with TRBJ2-5, with D uncertain. The germline V and J ends were trimmed by 5 bases and 5 bases, with 12 bases remaining between them. The V gene's germline CDR1 is DFQATT and CDR2 SNEGSKA (reference sequence). This CDR3 is built from 12 residues. Here the CDR3 DNA reads TGCAGTGCTGTTCGCCTGGGGGAGACCCAGTACTTC. As protein: CSAVRLGETQYF.

There are a few counts of this clonotype. The V and J genes are TRBV20-1 and TRBJ2-3, with 8 bases matching TRBD2. Germline CDR1 reads DFQATT; CDR2 reads SNEGSKA (reference sequence). CDR3 length: 13 amino acids. V shed 6 bases, J shed 2 bases, and the junction held 4 bases outside the gene matches. As DNA, the CDR3 is TGCAGTGCGTTACTAGCGGTCACAGATACGCAGTATTTT. Protein sequence: CSALLAVTDTQYF.

This clonotype was counted at least ten times. The DNA for the CDR3 is TGTGCCAGCACCAAGAGGAACACTGAAGCTTTCTTT. Its translation: CASTKRNTEAFF. The rearrangement uses TRBV12-3 or TRBV12-4 and TRBJ1-1; D uncertain. The CDR3 totals 12 residues. Deletions cut 7 bases from V and 1 base from J, with 7 bases between.

In this sample, this clonotype turned up a few times. CDR3 nucleotides: TGTGCCTGGAGTGATACAGGGCTCGCGACTAATGAAAAACTGTTTTTT. Amino acid sequence: CAWSDTGLATNEKLFF. This chain links TRBV30 with TRBJ1-4; the D gene is possibly TRBD1 (6 bases). Trimming removed 1 base from V and 2 bases from J, with 14 bases in between. This CDR3 contains 16 residues. Germline assignment: CDR1 GTSNPN and CDR2 SVGIG (reference sequence).

This clonotype has at least ten counts. This sequence joins TRBV7-9 and TRBJ1-1; no clear D gene. CDR1 is SEHNR and CDR2 is FQNEAQ in the germline V gene (reference sequence). Between the trimmed V and J ends, which lost 2 bases and 1 base, there was a span of 5 bases. The CDR3 is 13 residues long. The CDR3 is CASSLIENTEAFF. CDR3 sequence (DNA): TGTGCCAGCAGCTTAATCGAGAACACTGAAGCTTTCTTT. Complete variable domain (other parts from reference TRBV7-9 and TRBJ1-1): DTGVSQNPRHKITKRGQNVTFRCDPISEHNRLYWYRQTLGQGPEFLTYFQNEAQLEKSRLLSDRFSAERPKGSFSTLEIQRTEQGDSAMYLCASSLIENTEAFFGQGTRLTVV.

This clonotype was recorded many times. The V gene is TRBV20-1, the J gene TRBJ2-1; possibly TRBD2 for D (6 bases). V was trimmed by 3 bases and J by 0 bases, leaving 15 bases between them. CDR1 is DFQATT, CDR2 SNEGSKA, per germline (reference sequence). CDR3 length equals 16 residues. Here the CDR3 reads CSASGTFRSSYNEQFF. The CDR3 DNA reads TGCAGTGCTAGTGGGACTTTCCGCAGCTCCTACAATGAGCAGTTCTTC.

The chain has TRBV7-2 and TRBJ1-1, with unresolved D. V lost 5 bases and J lost 5, with 15 bases in between. CDR1 and CDR2 (germline): SGHTA, FQGNSA. The CDR3 is 14 residues long. CDR3 bases: TGTGCCAGCAGCATCCGATGGGGAGGAACTGAAGCTTTCTTT. The encoded protein is CASSIRWGGTEAFF.